These T cell receptor beta chains were read from a single sample in a study of patients and donors after allogeneic stem cell transplantation. TCRdb analysed the RT-PCR reads with MiXCR anew, one entry per CDR3 protein. This sample yields 150,000 to 200,000 distinct CDR3 sequences, of which 30% are seen a single time; 3.2% belongs to the top ten. Source material: blood, either unsorted or a sorted T cell fraction (not recorded which). The receptors here all came from a human donor who was either an allogeneic HSCT recipient or a stem cell or donor lymphocyte infusion donor (not recorded which). It is not recorded whose cells these are; they may come from a transplant donor. The conserved cysteine and the conserved F or W are not part of the CDR3 here. The order of the fields is V gene, J gene, D gene, CDR3 protein. A D gene is named only where the DNA matches it firmly.

TRBV19	TRBJ1-5	TRBD1	ASSIRTGPQPQH
TRBV29-1	TRBJ2-3	-	SVDGMIVTDTQY
TRBV6-2/TRBV6-3	TRBJ2-2	-	ASSFRVLNTGELF
TRBV28	TRBJ1-2	TRBD1	ASSPGQVLGYT
TRBV6-2/TRBV6-3	TRBJ2-1	TRBD2	ASSYSRLADVNEQF
TRBV30	TRBJ1-5	-	AWGTPGAVNQPQH
TRBV5-4	TRBJ2-1	-	ASSLGSGSSYNEQF
TRBV6-6	TRBJ2-1	TRBD1	ASPTGGSYNEQF
TRBV2	TRBJ2-1	TRBD2	ASSEIRTSHDEQF
TRBV12-3/TRBV12-4	TRBJ1-5	-	ASSSSGGHQPQH
TRBV27	TRBJ1-1	-	ATKGLGTEAF
TRBV4-3	TRBJ1-3	-	ASSHLTGNTIY
TRBV4-3	TRBJ1-2	-	ASSQDEGQAYGYT
TRBV5-1	TRBJ2-7	-	ASSSGAEGGEQY
TRBV24-1	TRBJ2-7	TRBD1	ATSDSGTGRAYEQY
TRBV5-1	TRBJ2-4	TRBD2	ASSLAGLAGTLAKNIQY
TRBV6-2/TRBV6-3	TRBJ2-7	TRBD2	ASSYAGDEQY
TRBV7-2	TRBJ1-3	TRBD1	ASAPGQGSGNTIY
TRBV6-5	TRBJ2-2	TRBD2	ASSYVGRVNTGELF
TRBV12-3/TRBV12-4	TRBJ2-7	-	ASSPPLDREQY
TRBV13	TRBJ2-7	TRBD1	ASSPTGQGNEQY
TRBV7-2	TRBJ1-3	-	ASSRGPSSGNTIY
TRBV5-6	TRBJ2-5	-	ASSDRETQETQY
TRBV28	TRBJ1-1	TRBD1	ASSPPGQGVTEAF
TRBV25-1	TRBJ1-3	-	ASSEDLFPGNTIY